This T cell receptor beta chain originates from a study of blood T cell repertoires in COVID-19. Study-level background: PBMCs, B-cell-depleted T cells, or T cells provided the cDNA or gDNA that made up the material.

V was shortened by 1 base and J by 4 bases, with 11 bases between the two germline ends. The germline CDR1 and CDR2 sequences are SGHTA and FQGNSA. The CDR3 is 15 residues long. Libraries were prepared by immunoSEQ multiplex PCR; TCRdb keeps only in-frame clonotypes and omits some of them. The sample lists about 300,000 clones, around 84% occurring once. This chain connects TRBV7-2 to TRBJ1-3; no definite D call. The TCR originated in a woman between 45 and 60 years old who had recovered from COVID-19. Material for sequencing was PBMCs or T cells enriched from blood (not recorded which). The DNA for the CDR3 is TGTGCCAGCAGCTTAGTAGTACAGCCCGGAAACACCATATATTTT. The encoded protein is CASSLVVQPGNTIYF.